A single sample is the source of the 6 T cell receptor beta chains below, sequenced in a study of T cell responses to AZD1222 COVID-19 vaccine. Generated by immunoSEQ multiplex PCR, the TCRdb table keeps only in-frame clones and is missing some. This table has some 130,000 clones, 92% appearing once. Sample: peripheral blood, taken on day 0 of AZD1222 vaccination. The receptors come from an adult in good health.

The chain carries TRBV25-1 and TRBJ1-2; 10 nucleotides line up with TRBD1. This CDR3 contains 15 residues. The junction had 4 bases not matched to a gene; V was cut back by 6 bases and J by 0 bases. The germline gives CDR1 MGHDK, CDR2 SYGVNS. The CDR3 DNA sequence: TGTGCCAGCAGGGGGACAGGGGATCCTAACTATGGCTACACCTTC. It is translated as CASRGTGDPNYGYTF.

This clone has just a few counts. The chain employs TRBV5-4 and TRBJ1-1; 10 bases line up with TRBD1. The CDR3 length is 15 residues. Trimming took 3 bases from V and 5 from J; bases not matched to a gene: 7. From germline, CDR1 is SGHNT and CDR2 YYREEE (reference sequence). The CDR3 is CASSSKGQGRTEAFF. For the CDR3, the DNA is TGTGCCAGCAGCTCCAAGGGACAGGGGCGAACTGAAGCTTTCTTT.

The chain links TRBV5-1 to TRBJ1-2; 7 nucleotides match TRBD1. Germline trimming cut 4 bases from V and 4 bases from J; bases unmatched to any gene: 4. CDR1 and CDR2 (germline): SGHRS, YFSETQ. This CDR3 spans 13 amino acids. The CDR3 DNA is TGCGCCAGCAGCCCAGACAGGGTCTATGGCTACACCTTC. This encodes CASSPDRVYGYTF.

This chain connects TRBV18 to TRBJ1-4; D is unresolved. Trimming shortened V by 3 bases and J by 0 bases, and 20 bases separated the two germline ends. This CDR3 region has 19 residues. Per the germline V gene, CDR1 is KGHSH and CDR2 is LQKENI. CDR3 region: CASSPLPWNNPATNEKLFF. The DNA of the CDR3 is TGTGCCAGCTCACCTTTACCTTGGAACAATCCAGCAACTAATGAAAAACTGTTTTTT.

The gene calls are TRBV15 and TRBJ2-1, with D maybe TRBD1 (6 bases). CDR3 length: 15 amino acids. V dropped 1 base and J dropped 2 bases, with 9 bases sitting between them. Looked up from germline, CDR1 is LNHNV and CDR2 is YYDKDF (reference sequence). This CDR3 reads CATSRGAGAYNEQFF. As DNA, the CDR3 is TGTGCCACCAGCAGAGGCGCAGGGGCCTACAATGAGCAGTTCTTC.

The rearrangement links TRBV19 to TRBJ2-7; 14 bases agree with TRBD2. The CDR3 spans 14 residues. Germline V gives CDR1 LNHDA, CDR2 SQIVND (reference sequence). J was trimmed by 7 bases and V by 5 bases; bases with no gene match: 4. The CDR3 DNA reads TGTGCCAGTAGTGAGACTAGCGGGAGGGAAGAGCAGTACTTC. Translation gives CASSETSGREEQYF.